This T cell receptor beta chain emerged from a study of blood T cell repertoires in COVID-19. Overall study context: COVID-19 samples collected from the United States, Italy and Spain covered acute and convalescent phases. Sources were T cells, B-cell-depleted T cells, or PBMCs; the material itself was cDNA or gDNA.

Per the original methods: Estimates of nucleated cell counts were drawn from the amplification of reference gene primers. Assay: immunoSEQ multiplex PCR; the TCRdb copy retains only in-frame clones and omits some. That table gives V, J and clone size, and the DNA gave D and trimming. The sample comprises tens of thousands of clones, approximately 82% of which are singletons, and over 4.5% rests with the top ten. The CDR3 has 14 residues. The germline V gene encodes CDR1 SGHTS and CDR2 YDEGEE. Unmatched junction bases numbered 7, after V lost 4 bases and J lost 9 bases. The sequenced material came from peripheral blood. The sequence derives from a human donor in a cohort sampled during active COVID-19. The chain links TRBV5-8 to TRBJ1-4; the match to TRBD1 covers 9 bases. The CDR3 sequence is CASSLQGARKKLFF. In DNA, the CDR3 is TGTGCCAGCAGCCTACAGGGGGCGAGGAAAAAACTGTTTTTT.